A single sample is the source of the 8 T cell receptor beta chains below, sequenced in a study of blood T cell repertoires in COVID-19. Profiled with immunoSEQ multiplex PCR; TCRdb holds only in-frame clones, not every one. The sample carries around 220,000 clones, roughly 84% recorded once. What was sequenced was PBMCs or T cells enriched from blood (not recorded which). Receptors were obtained from a woman aged 40 to 49 who had recovered from COVID-19.

The chain recombines TRBV27 with TRBJ2-7; D might be TRBD2 (6 bases). V lost 1 base and J lost 2, with 12 bases in between. Germline V CDR1 and CDR2: MNHEY, SMNVEV (reference sequence). The CDR3 sequence is 15 residues long. Here the CDR3 reads CASSLLGGTTYEQYF. CDR3 sequence (DNA): TGTGCCAGCAGTTTATTGGGCGGGACGACCTACGAGCAGTACTTC.

V is TRBV24-1 and J is TRBJ2-1; 10 bases map to TRBD2. CDR1 and CDR2 (germline): KGHDR, SFDVKD. Losses at the gene ends were 7 bases for V and 3 bases for J; bases not matched to a gene: 2. This CDR3 has 14 amino acids. Written as DNA, the CDR3 is TGTGCCACCAGCACTAGCGGGATCTACAATGAGCAGTTCTTC. This encodes CATSTSGIYNEQFF.

The chain recombines TRBV9 with TRBJ1-1; D not resolved. CDR1 and CDR2 (germline): SGDLS, YYNGEE. The CDR3 sequence is 13 residues long. Trimming removed 1 base from V and 2 bases from J, with 6 bases in between. Here the CDR3 reads CASSVISNTEAFF. In DNA, the CDR3 is TGTGCCAGCAGCGTAATCTCCAACACTGAAGCTTTCTTT.

This chain links TRBV24-1 with TRBJ1-1; TRBD1 is a possible D gene (6 bases). Trimming stripped 5 bases from V and 5 bases from J, with 14 bases between. This CDR3 has 14 amino acids. Germline V gene sequence: CDR1 KGHDR, CDR2 SFDVKD. The CDR3 sequence is CATSGGGGLTEAFF. The DNA of the CDR3 is TGTGCCACCAGTGGAGGGGGGGGTTTGACTGAAGCTTTCTTT.

The CDR3 DNA reads as TGTGCCAGCAGCCTGGGGCCGAATAGGGCCCAGTACTTC. It specifies CASSLGPNRAQYF. This chain joins TRBV28 and TRBJ2-5; a weak D match, TRBD1 (5 bases). CDR1 is MDHEN and CDR2 is SYDVKM in the germline V gene. V was shortened by 6 bases and J by 9 bases, with 17 bases between the two germline ends. The CDR3 is made up of 13 amino acids.

V and J are TRBV5-1 and TRBJ1-2, with 7 positions matching TRBD1. The V and J ends lost 2 bases and 6 bases, in that order; junction bases with no gene match: 4. Germline lookup yields CDR1 SGHRS and CDR2 YFSETQ. The CDR3 loop spans 13 amino acids. CDR3: CASSFGRGDGYTF. CDR3 in DNA: TGCGCCAGCAGCTTTGGCAGGGGGGATGGCTACACCTTC. Full variable domain (remainder filled in from reference TRBV5-1 and TRBJ1-2): KAGVTQTPRYLIKTRGQQVTLSCSPISGHRSVSWYQQTPGQGLQFLFEYFSETQRNKGNFPGRFSGRQFSNSRSEMNVSTLELGDSALYLCASSFGRGDGYTFGSGTRLTVV.

The J gene is TRBJ1-1, the V gene TRBV24-1, with D possibly being TRBD1 (6 bases). Germline CDR1 is KGHDR and CDR2 is SFDVKD. The V end lost 4 bases, the J end lost 5 bases, and 10 bases lay between the germline ends. The CDR3 covers 13 residues. The CDR3 loop reads CATSDYDRTEAFF. As DNA, the CDR3 is TGTGCCACCAGTGACTACGACAGGACTGAAGCTTTCTTT.

The chain carries TRBV6-2 or TRBV6-3 and TRBJ1-5; 8 nucleotides agree with TRBD1. Germline CDR1 reads MNHEY; CDR2 reads SVGEGT. The length of the CDR3 is 15 residues. Trimming took 5 bases from V and 6 from J; bases not matched to a gene: 9. CDR3 amino acids: CASSHASGGPQPQHF. CDR3 DNA: TGTGCCAGCAGTCACGCATCAGGGGGCCCTCAGCCCCAGCATTTT.